This TCR beta chain comes out of a study of Ad26.COV2.S vaccination and SARS-CoV-2 variants. CDR1 is SNHLY and CDR2 is FYNNEI in the germline V gene. V shed 5 bases and J shed 5 bases, with 9 bases lying between them. The CDR3 is made up of 12 amino acids. Study conclusions and caveats: Overall T cell responses may have been underestimated by the analyses of TCR breadth and depth. Similar non-spike TCR breadth was seen in vaccine and placebo recipients.

A remark on this clone: Its antigen is undetermined.

Sequencing was performed with immunoSEQ multiplex PCR; in TCRdb, only in-frame clones are kept and a portion is missing. The table shows about 350,000 clones, with about 91% occurring only once. The sequence was collected from a human donor who had recovered from COVID-19. The sequenced sample was peripheral blood, obtained after recovery from COVID-19. The chain combines TRBV2 with TRBJ2-5; D remains ambiguous. Here the CDR3 reads CASSQGSETQYF. Written as DNA, the CDR3 is TGTGCCAGCAGTCAAGGCTCCGAGACCCAGTACTTC.